Shown below are 25 T cell receptor beta chains from a single sample sequenced in a study of blood T cell repertoires in COVID-19 (dated by TCRdb to 2018 to 2021). Libraries were prepared through the immunoSEQ multiplex PCR assay. TCRdb provides this immuneACCESS table in a form limited to in-frame rearrangements. Some clones are lacking; in checked studies, under half of them reflect an unresolved V gene, and why the rest are absent is not known. The sample profile shows fewer than 350,000 clones; approximately 90% of them were found once. Of the sample, about 2.5% is held by the ten largest clones. The source material was PBMCs or T cells enriched from blood (not recorded which). These receptors were taken from a woman between 35 and 50 years old with acute COVID-19.

The V call is TRBV30, the J call TRBJ1-2, with 7 bases matching TRBD1. Losses at the gene ends were 2 bases for V and 4 bases for J; bases not matched to a gene: 7. CDR3 size: 14 residues. Looked up from germline, CDR1 is GTSNPN and CDR2 is SVGIG (reference sequence). CDR3 residues: CAWSPGQAPYGYTF. As DNA, the CDR3 is TGTGCCTGGAGTCCAGGACAGGCCCCCTATGGCTACACCTTC.

This chain links TRBV2 with TRBJ1-1; D is unresolved. V was trimmed by 5 bases and J by 1 base, leaving 11 bases between them. The V gene's germline CDR1 is SNHLY and CDR2 FYNNEI. The CDR3 sequence is 14 residues long. CDR3 nucleotide sequence: TGTGCCAGCAGTTTTTTGACGGGGAACACTGAAGCTTTCTTT. Residues: CASSFLTGNTEAFF.

The CDR3 reads CASNDEGAGLYEQYF. As DNA, the CDR3 is TGTGCCAGCAACGACGAGGGGGCAGGGTTGTACGAGCAGTACTTC. The chain joins TRBV6-5 to TRBJ2-7; 7 nucleotides agree with TRBD1. Looked up from germline, CDR1 is MNHEY and CDR2 is SVGAGI. The CDR3 consists of 15 residues. J lost 4 bases, V lost 7 bases, and 13 bases had no gene match.

In nucleotides, the CDR3 is TGTGCCAGCAGCTTAGGAGGGACAGAGTACGAGCAGTACTTC. Translated: CASSLGGTEYEQYF. The chain recombines TRBV7-2 with TRBJ2-7, with 7 bases lining up with TRBD1. J was trimmed by 4 bases and V by 1 base; bases with no gene match: 4. The CDR3 is 14 amino acids. Germline V gene sequence: CDR1 SGHTA, CDR2 FQGNSA.

This clone was seen just once. The chain links TRBV30 to TRBJ2-7; 14 bases align to TRBD2. Germline assignment: CDR1 GTSNPN and CDR2 SVGIG (reference sequence). This CDR3 has 13 amino acids. V trimming: 3 bases; J trimming: 6 bases; junction bases outside the gene matches: 1. The CDR3 bases are TGTGCCTGGAGAGGGACTAGCGGGAGCGAGCAGTACTTC. Its protein is CAWRGTSGSEQYF.

The chain couples TRBV28 to TRBJ1-4, with TRBD1 identical over 7 bases. The germline CDR1 and CDR2 sequences are MDHEN and SYDVKM. After removal of 6 bases from V and 6 bases from J, the junction contained 4 bases not matched to a gene. The CDR3 has 13 residues. CDR3 loop: CASSYDRDEKLFF. CDR3 DNA: TGTGCCAGCAGCTACGACAGGGATGAAAAACTGTTTTTT.

The genes are TRBV18 and TRBJ2-3; no definite D call. Germline CDR1 is KGHSH and CDR2 is LQKENI. This CDR3 is 13 amino acids long. V lost 4 bases and J lost 0, with 5 bases in between. The CDR3 bases are TGTGCCAGCTCACTACTTAGCACAGATACGCAGTATTTT. Its protein product is CASSLLSTDTQYF.

The chain combines TRBV5-1 with TRBJ2-7; 11 bases fit TRBD1. The CDR3 length is 16 residues. Germline CDR1 is SGHRS and CDR2 is YFSETQ. The V gene end was trimmed by 0 bases and the J gene end by 2 bases; junction bases not matched to a gene: 4. The CDR3 spells CASSLAGTGGAYEQYF. CDR3 DNA: TGCGCCAGCAGCTTGGCTGGGACAGGGGGAGCCTACGAGCAGTACTTC.

The sample holds many counts of this clone. The rearrangement joins TRBV3-1 (or the pseudogene TRBV3-2) to TRBJ1-6; tentative D call: TRBD1 (6 bases). The CDR3 extends over 14 amino acids. Trimming left V 3 bases short and J 10 bases short, with 13 bases between. Per the germline V gene, CDR1 is LGHDT and CDR2 is YNNKEL (reference sequence). CDR3 protein: CASSQGARYSPLHF. The CDR3 region has the DNA TGTGCCAGCAGCCAGGGGGCTAGATACTCACCCCTCCACTTT.

The genes are TRBV5-1 and TRBJ2-3, with 15 bases lining up with TRBD2. This CDR3 is built from 18 residues. Per germline, CDR1 SGHRS and CDR2 YFSETQ. V was pared by 3 bases and J by 1 base, with 6 bases of the junction left unmatched. CDR3: CASSSGLAGGVGTDTQYF. The DNA for the CDR3 is TGCGCCAGCAGCTCGGGACTAGCGGGGGGTGTGGGCACAGATACGCAGTATTTT.

The chain combines TRBV15 with TRBJ1-2; TRBD1 might be the D (5 bases). V dropped 3 bases and J dropped 4 bases, with 12 bases sitting between them. Germline lookup yields CDR1 LNHNV and CDR2 YYDKDF (reference sequence). CDR3 size: 14 residues. CDR3 nucleotides: TGTGCCACCAGCAGGGAGAAGGGGTCCTATGGCTACACCTTC. Translation: CATSREKGSYGYTF.

This rearrangement joins TRBV24-1 to TRBJ1-5; D call uncertain. The germline V gene has CDR1 KGHDR and CDR2 SFDVKD. The V end lost 4 bases, the J end lost 0 bases, and 18 bases lay between the germline ends. This CDR3 is 18 amino acids long. The CDR3 sequence: CATSDRESFSYSNQPQHF. DNA of the CDR3: TGTGCCACCAGTGACCGCGAGTCCTTTTCCTATAGCAATCAGCCCCAGCATTTT.

This clone was detected only once. This chain uses TRBV6-6 with TRBJ2-5, with a weak D call TRBD1 (5 bases). The V end lost 5 bases, the J end lost 5 bases, and 27 bases lay between the germline ends. The CDR3 contains 18 residues. From germline, CDR1 is MNHNY and CDR2 SVGAGI (reference sequence). The CDR3 sequence is CASSPLEDKATLVETQYF. CDR3 in DNA: TGTGCCAGCAGTCCTCTAGAGGACAAGGCAACCCTTGTGGAGACCCAGTACTTC.

The gene calls are TRBV18 and TRBJ2-1; D not certain. The CDR3 contains 14 residues. V lost 2 bases, J lost 4 bases, and 9 bases lay in between. Germline V gene lookup returns CDR1 KGHSH and CDR2 LQKENI. CDR3 protein: CASSPVDTYNEQFF. CDR3 coding DNA: TGTGCCAGCTCACCAGTTGATACTTACAATGAGCAGTTCTTC. The variable domain in full, completed from reference TRBV18 and TRBJ2-1, reads NAGVMQNPRHLVRRRGQEARLRCSPMKGHSHVYWYRQLPEEGLKFMVYLQKENIIDESGMPKERFSAEFPKEGPSILRIQQVVRGDSAAYFCASSPVDTYNEQFFGPGTRLTVL.

A single count supports this clone. This chain uses TRBV11-2 with TRBJ2-5; perhaps TRBD1 as D (5 bases). This CDR3 is built from 14 residues. Trimming cost V 4 bases and J 3 bases, with 12 bases left between them. Germline V CDR1 and CDR2: SGHAT, FQNNGV. DNA of the CDR3: TGTGCCAGCAGCTACAGGACCAGGGAAGAGACCCAGTACTTC. It translates to CASSYRTREETQYF.

This chain joins TRBV5-5 and TRBJ2-7; TRBD2 matches 9 bases. With V trimmed by 2 bases and J by 11 bases, 5 bases remained unmatched. The CDR3 spans 12 residues. Per germline, CDR1 SGHKS and CDR2 YYEKEE (reference sequence). The CDR3 sequence is CASSLSAGGEYF. As DNA, the CDR3 is TGTGCCAGCAGCTTAAGCGCGGGAGGGGAGTACTTC.

The rearrangement joins TRBV2 to TRBJ2-1; 13 bases match TRBD2. Per the germline V gene, CDR1 is SNHLY and CDR2 is FYNNEI. This CDR3 region has 15 residues. Germline trimming cut 5 bases from V and 6 bases from J; bases unmatched to any gene: 4. Written as DNA, the CDR3 is TGTGCCAGCAGTCGAACTAGCGGGAGGGCCAATGAGCAGTTCTTC. Amino acid sequence: CASSRTSGRANEQFF. Based on the CDR3 plus reference TRBV2 and TRBJ2-1, the full variable domain is EPEVTQTPSHQVTQMGQEVILRCVPISNHLYFYWYRQILGQKVEFLVSFYNNEISEKSEIFDDQFSVERPDGSNFTLKIRSTKLEDSAMYFCASSRTSGRANEQFFGPGTRLTVL.

In its sample, this clone was seen a few times. The rearrangement uses TRBV2 and TRBJ1-4; D is undetermined. CDR3 size: 16 residues. Trimming left V 2 bases short and J 0 bases short, with 10 bases between. CDR1 SNHLY and CDR2 FYNNEI come from the germline V gene. The CDR3 DNA sequence: TGTGCCAGCAGTGAAAGGCCAGCGGCAACTAATGAAAAACTGTTTTTT. Translated, it gives CASSERPAATNEKLFF.

The table lists this clone with a few counts. As DNA, the CDR3 is TGTGCCAGTAGTATCCCACGGACAGGCGCGAACACCGGGGAGCTGTTTTTT. Its translation: CASSIPRTGANTGELFF. This sequence joins TRBV19 and TRBJ2-2, with 7 bases fitting TRBD1. Germline V CDR1 and CDR2: LNHDA, SQIVND (reference sequence). The CDR3 covers 17 residues. V shed 3 bases and J 0 bases; nucleotides not matched to a gene: 7.

The chain has TRBV5-1 and TRBJ1-2; 8 bases fit TRBD1. CDR3 length equals 14 residues. Trimming removed 6 bases from V and 2 bases from J; junction bases left unmatched: 6. In germline, CDR1 is SGHRS, CDR2 YFSETQ. The CDR3 loop is CASTPAGGNYGYTF. Here the CDR3 DNA reads TGCGCCAGCACCCCGGCAGGGGGCAACTATGGCTACACCTTC.

The V gene is TRBV13, the J gene TRBJ2-5; TRBD2 matches 10 bases. CDR3 length: 15 amino acids. Germline CDR1 and CDR2: PRHDT and FYEKMQ (reference sequence). J gave up 2 bases and V 3 bases, and 3 bases lay outside the gene matches. The CDR3 region has the DNA TGTGCCAGCAGCTTCGAGCGGGAGGGACAAGAGACCCAGTACTTC. It encodes CASSFEREGQETQYF. Complete variable domain (other parts from reference TRBV13 and TRBJ2-5): AAGVIQSPRHLIKEKRETATLKCYPIPRHDTVYWYQQGPGQDPQFLISFYEKMQSDKGSIPDRFSAQQFSDYHSELNMSSLELGDSALYFCASSFEREGQETQYFGPGTRLLVL.

The V and J genes are TRBV7-2 and TRBJ2-7; 7 nucleotides agree with TRBD2. The CDR3 sequence is 15 residues long. With V trimmed by 7 bases and J by 0 bases, 9 bases remained unmatched. Germline assignment: CDR1 SGHTA and CDR2 FQGNSA. The CDR3 bases are TGTGCCAGCAACTCGGGGGGAGTGAGCTCCTACGAGCAGTACTTC. Protein sequence: CASNSGGVSSYEQYF. Supplemented by reference TRBV7-2 and TRBJ2-7, the full variable domain reads GAGVSQSPSNKVTEKGKDVELRCDPISGHTALYWYRQSLGQGLEFLIYFQGNSAPDKSGLPSDRFSAERTGGSVSTLTIQRTQQEDSAVYLCASNSGGVSSYEQYFGPGTRLTVT.

The chain links TRBV30 to TRBJ2-5, with 8 bases identical to TRBD1. The CDR3 contains 13 residues. Germline CDR1 reads GTSNPN; CDR2 reads SVGIG (reference sequence). V lost 1 base to trimming and J lost 5 bases; unmatched junction nucleotides: 3. This CDR3 reads CAWSAGGLETQYF. DNA of the CDR3: TGTGCCTGGAGTGCAGGGGGCTTGGAGACCCAGTACTTC.

The genes are TRBV15 and TRBJ1-1, with TRBD1 identical over 7 bases. The CDR3 sequence is 18 residues long. J lost 1 base, V lost 0 bases, and 11 bases had no gene match. From germline, CDR1 is LNHNV and CDR2 YYDKDF (reference sequence). Here the CDR3 DNA reads TGTGCCACCAGCAGAGATCGGGGACAGCATATACAGAACACTGAAGCTTTCTTT. Its translation: CATSRDRGQHIQNTEAFF.

The chain has TRBV2 and TRBJ2-3; D gene unclear. V gave up 5 bases and J gave up 1 base, with 13 bases separating them. Germline loops: CDR1 SNHLY, CDR2 FYNNEI. The CDR3 spans 15 residues. This chain's CDR3 is CASSPPYLGTDTQYF. In nucleotides, the CDR3 is TGTGCCAGCAGTCCTCCCTATCTGGGCACAGATACGCAGTATTTT. Variable domain in full (rest from reference TRBV2 and TRBJ2-3): EPEVTQTPSHQVTQMGQEVILRCVPISNHLYFYWYRQILGQKVEFLVSFYNNEISEKSEIFDDQFSVERPDGSNFTLKIRSTKLEDSAMYFCASSPPYLGTDTQYFGPGTRLTVL.